What follows are 29 T cell receptor beta chains derived from one specimen sequenced in a study of prognosis after radiotherapy for stage I lung cancer. Genomic DNA yielded TCR beta CDR3, amplified by two-round multiplex PCR. Primers specific to each TRBV and TRBJ gene drove first-round PCR. TCRdb redid the calling of the multiplex PCR reads with MiXCR, one entry per CDR3 protein. The sample contains around 51,000 distinct CDR3 sequences, 30% to 40% of which appear only once. The material sequenced was PBMCs, taken before or after stereotactic body radiation therapy (not recorded which). The receptors derive from a donor of 50 years or more with non-small cell lung cancer.

This clonotype was detected ten times or more. The J gene is TRBJ2-7, the V gene TRBV10-3, with D uncertain. There are 13 residues in the CDR3. CDR1 and CDR2 (germline): ENHRY, SYGVKD. Trimming took 0 bases from V and 5 from J, leaving 8 bases between them. DNA of the CDR3: TGTGCCATCAGTGAGTCCGCCCCCAACGAGCAGTACTTC. Its protein is CAISESAPNEQYF.

This clonotype was counted at least ten times. The V and J genes are TRBV6-4 and TRBJ2-7; 7 bases match TRBD2. V was pared by 7 bases and J by 3 bases, with 6 bases of the junction left unmatched. The germline gives CDR1 MRHNA, CDR2 SNTAGT. The CDR3 extends over 13 amino acids. This chain's CDR3 is CASIRTSRYEQYF. The DNA for the CDR3 is TGTGCCAGCATCAGGACTAGTCGCTACGAGCAGTACTTC.

Only a few counts were recorded for this clonotype. Just one base apart from a much larger clone, this may be a read error. The conserved phenylalanine or tryptophan is not found at the CDR3 terminus, so this likely reflects a read error. This rearrangement joins TRBV9 to TRBJ2-3; possibly TRBD1 or TRBD2 for D (6 bases each). CDR3 length: 15 amino acids. In germline, CDR1 is SGDLS, CDR2 YYNGEE. Trimming removed 3 bases from V and 0 bases from J, with 11 bases in between. CDR3 nucleotides: TGTGCCAGCAGCGGGAGGGGGTTTAGCACAGATACGCAGTATTAT. This gives the protein CASSGRGFSTDTQYY.

At least ten counts were recorded for this clonotype. This sequence joins TRBV7-9 and TRBJ1-1; a possible D gene is TRBD1 (6 bases). The V end was cut by 5 bases, the J end by 11 bases, with 15 bases between. Per the germline V gene, CDR1 is SEHNR and CDR2 is FQNEAQ (reference sequence). The CDR3 contains 12 residues. This CDR3 is CASSRQDLNAFF. The CDR3 DNA follows: TGTGCCAGCAGCCGACAGGACTTGAATGCTTTCTTT.

This clonotype was recorded at least ten times. The V and J genes are TRBV4-2 and TRBJ2-3; no clear D gene. V lost 1 base and J lost 2, with 10 bases in between. Per germline, CDR1 LGHNA and CDR2 YNFKEQ. The CDR3 is 15 residues long. Here the CDR3 reads CASSQGRTSTDTQYF. The CDR3, as DNA: TGTGCCAGCAGCCAAGGAAGGACCTCCACAGATACGCAGTATTTT.

This clonotype occurred many times. The V call is TRBV19, the J call TRBJ2-7; 10 bases fit TRBD1. J was trimmed by 3 bases and V by 4 bases; bases with no gene match: 3. CDR3 length: 14 residues. Germline CDR1 reads LNHDA; CDR2 reads SQIVND (reference sequence). As DNA, the CDR3 is TGTGCCAGTAGTAGGACAGGGGGACACTACGAGCAGTACTTC. This sequence encodes CASSRTGGHYEQYF.

Details on this clonotype: Given a far larger clone just one base away, this is likely a sequencing read error. The genes are TRBV6-4 and TRBJ2-6; D is undetermined. Trimming took 7 bases from V and 2 from J, leaving 9 bases between them. The CDR3 length is 14 residues. Germline V gene sequence: CDR1 MRHNA, CDR2 SNTAGT. CDR3 protein: CASNPSAGANVLTF. For the CDR3, the DNA is TGTGCCAGCAACCCTTCTGCTGGGGCCAACGTCCTGACTTTC.

Concerning this clonotype: A clone one base away is much larger, so this may be a read error. The rearrangement joins TRBV7-9 to TRBJ2-5, with D unclear. The CDR3 has 12 residues. The V gene's germline CDR1 is SEHNR and CDR2 FQNEAQ (reference sequence). CDR3 sequence reads: CASSLKEMTKYF. The DNA for the CDR3 is TGTGCCAGCAGCTTAAAGGAGATGACCAAGTACTTC.

Many counts were recorded for this clonotype. V usage is TRBV24-1 and J usage is TRBJ2-1; D may be TRBD1 (6 bases). Germline V lookup: CDR1 KGHDR, CDR2 SFDVKD. The CDR3 runs to 11 residues. The germline V and J ends were trimmed by 10 bases and 4 bases, with 7 bases remaining between them. The CDR3 nucleotides read TGTGCCACAAGGGGGTACAATGAGCAGTTCTTC. Protein product: CATRGYNEQFF.

This clonotype was seen at least ten times. The chain employs TRBV4-3 and TRBJ1-1; possible D gene TRBD1, 6 bases. The germline gives CDR1 LGHNA, CDR2 YSLEER. CDR3 length equals 15 residues. Trimming left V 0 bases short and J 7 bases short, with 15 bases between. In DNA, the CDR3 is TGCGCCAGCAGCCAAGAGAGGGCGACAGGTAGTGAAGCTTTCTTT. Translating it yields CASSQERATGSEAFF.

The chain has TRBV11-1 and TRBJ1-1; TRBD1 matches at 8 bases. In germline, CDR1 is SGHAT, CDR2 FQDESV (reference sequence). The CDR3 loop spans 14 amino acids. Unmatched junction bases numbered 4, after V lost 7 bases and J lost 0 bases. CDR3 region: CASMSGQVNTEAFF. As DNA, the CDR3 is TGTGCCAGCATGTCGGGACAGGTGAACACTGAAGCTTTCTTT. Complete variable domain (other parts from reference TRBV11-1 and TRBJ1-1): EAEVAQSPRYKITEKSQAVAFWCDPISGHATLYWYRQILGQGPELLVQFQDESVVDDSQLPKDRFSAERLKGVDSTLKIQPAELGDSAMYLCASMSGQVNTEAFFGQGTRLTVV.

This clonotype was observed at least ten times. The V gene is TRBV12-3 or TRBV12-4, the J gene TRBJ2-2; D is undetermined. CDR3 length: 12 residues. V was cut by 6 bases and J by 4 bases, with 6 bases left in between. This CDR3 is CASSRTTGELFF. CDR3 in DNA: TGTGCCAGCAGCCGGACCACCGGGGAGCTGTTTTTT.

This clonotype was picked up many times. The rearrangement links TRBV6-1 to TRBJ1-5; 7 nucleotides agree with TRBD1. The CDR3 covers 17 residues. CDR1 is MNHNS, CDR2 SASEGT, per germline. The trim removed 5 bases at V and 0 bases at J, leaving 10 bases unmatched. The CDR3 protein is CASSLTGAQGSNQPQHF. Here the CDR3 DNA reads TGTGCCAGCAGTCTAACAGGGGCGCAGGGTAGCAATCAGCCCCAGCATTTT.

There are many counts of this clonotype. The chain links TRBV20-1 to TRBJ2-7; 16 nucleotides line up with TRBD2. V shed 3 bases and J 6 bases; nucleotides not matched to a gene: 23. This CDR3 has 21 residues. From germline, CDR1 is DFQATT and CDR2 SNEGSKA (reference sequence). The CDR3: CSASGQGRGLAGGLGHFEQYF. The CDR3 nucleotides read TGCAGTGCTAGCGGACAGGGTCGGGGACTAGCGGGAGGGCTAGGGCATTTCGAGCAGTACTTC.

Details on this clonotype: A read error may produce the germline difference seen at one junction end. This rearrangement joins TRBV18 to TRBJ2-2; 8 nucleotides agree with TRBD1. The germline V gene encodes CDR1 KGHSH and CDR2 LQKENI. The CDR3 is 15 residues long. The CDR3 nucleotides read TGCGCCAGCTCACCAGCGACAGGGGACACCGGGGAGCTGTTTTTT. It yields the protein CASSPATGDTGELFF.

Note on this clonotype: This sequence may be a read error, since a much larger clone differs from it by one base. The chain joins TRBV5-4 to TRBJ2-6; no clear D gene. V lost 3 bases, J lost 1 base, and 8 bases lay in between. The CDR3 runs 15 residues. Germline assignment: CDR1 SGHNT and CDR2 YYREEE (reference sequence). CDR3 DNA sequence: TGTGCCAGCAGCTCTCCTGTTTCTGGGGCCAACGTCCTGACTTTC. Translating it yields CASSSPVSGANVLTF.

This clonotype was recorded many times. V gene TRBV6-1 combines with J gene TRBJ1-6; D not certain. V was cut by 7 bases and J by 9 bases, with 19 bases left in between. The germline V gene encodes CDR1 MNHNS and CDR2 SASEGT. The CDR3 sequence is 15 residues long. The CDR3 sequence is CASILGSLDLSPLHF. In DNA, the CDR3 is TGTGCCAGCATCTTGGGATCGTTAGATCTTTCACCCCTCCACTTT.

With regard to this clonotype: A far larger clone is just one base off, so this is likely a read error. The chain combines TRBV4-2 with TRBJ2-1, with 10 bases aligning to TRBD2. Per the germline V gene, CDR1 is LGHNA and CDR2 is YNFKEQ. The CDR3 extends over 15 amino acids. J gave up 5 bases and V 9 bases, and 10 bases lay outside the gene matches. In DNA form, the CDR3 reads TGTGCCAGTAGTAGACTAGCGGGCATTCACAATGAGCAGTTCTTC. Encoded protein: CASSRLAGIHNEQFF.

This clonotype occurred once. The chain uses TRBV7-2 and TRBJ2-1; D call uncertain. Germline CDR1 and CDR2: SGHTA and FQGNSA. With 2 bases removed from V and 8 bases from J, the gap between germline ends came to 16 bases. This CDR3 spans 15 amino acids. This CDR3 reads CASSLFFGLRDEQFF. In DNA, the CDR3 is TGTGCCAGCAGCTTATTCTTTGGCCTCCGAGATGAGCAGTTCTTC.

This clonotype has at least ten counts. The gene calls are TRBV20-1 and TRBJ2-2; 7 bases line up with TRBD2. With V trimmed by 3 bases and J by 5 bases, 6 bases remained unmatched. Germline V gene lookup returns CDR1 DFQATT and CDR2 SNEGSKA (reference sequence). This CDR3 is built from 14 residues. CDR3 amino acids: CSARPGGLTGELFF. The CDR3 DNA reads as TGCAGTGCTAGGCCGGGGGGTCTGACCGGGGAGCTGTTTTTT.

J is TRBJ2-7 and V is TRBV5-4; 8 nucleotides match TRBD2. V dropped 8 bases and J dropped 4; count of bases not matched to a gene: 23. The V gene's germline CDR1 is SGHNT and CDR2 YYREEE (reference sequence). The CDR3 extends over 18 amino acids. The CDR3 DNA is TGTGCCAGTAGCGCGGGCGGGCCGGGGGGGGTTCCCTTATACGAGCAGTACTTC. Residues: CASSAGGPGGVPLYEQYF.

This clonotype came up many times. The V gene is TRBV18, the J gene TRBJ1-1; maybe TRBD1 (5 bases). V gave up 4 bases and J gave up 7 bases, with 13 bases separating them. Germline CDR1 and CDR2: KGHSH and LQKENI. The CDR3 contains 13 residues. The CDR3 DNA reads as TGTGCCAGCTCACTACCTGGGGGAGTTGAAGCTTTCTTT. Protein: CASSLPGGVEAFF.

This clonotype was counted ten times or more. This chain uses TRBV7-9 with TRBJ2-2, with D perhaps TRBD1 (5 bases). CDR1 and CDR2 (germline): SEHNR, FQNEAQ (reference sequence). Trimming cost V 1 base and J 6 bases, with 12 bases left between them. CDR3 length equals 15 residues. The CDR3: CASSLEGYLSGELFF. In DNA, the CDR3 is TGTGCCAGCAGCTTAGAGGGGTATCTCTCCGGGGAGCTGTTTTTT.

There are many counts of this clonotype. The V call is TRBV5-4, the J call TRBJ2-7; D possibly corresponds to TRBD2 (5 bases). This CDR3 contains 13 residues. V lost 1 base, J lost 0 bases, and 5 bases lay in between. CDR1 is SGHNT, CDR2 YYREEE, per germline (reference sequence). The CDR3 region is CASSLRDSYEQYF. DNA for the CDR3: TGTGCCAGCAGCTTGCGGGACTCCTACGAGCAGTACTTC.

At least ten counts were recorded for this clonotype. The CDR3 spells CASSSDGNEKLFF. In nucleotides, the CDR3 is TGTGCCAGCAGCTCAGATGGTAATGAAAAACTGTTTTTT. J is TRBJ1-4 and V is TRBV11-2; D uncertain. CDR1 and CDR2 (germline): SGHAT, FQNNGV. V was clipped by 4 bases and J by 4 bases, with 7 bases between them. CDR3 length: 13 amino acids.

As regards this clonotype: A much larger clone differs from this one at a single base, so this may be a read error. The chain uses TRBV7-2 and TRBJ2-5; 13 positions agree with TRBD2. Per the germline V gene, CDR1 is SGHTA and CDR2 is FQGNSA. After removal of 2 bases from V and 7 bases from J, the junction contained 16 bases not matched to a gene. CDR3 length: 19 residues. CDR3 sequence: CASSLIVRTSGGVGGTQYF. The CDR3 DNA is TGTGCCAGCAGCTTAATCGTCCGAACTAGCGGGGGGGTAGGAGGGACCCAGTACTTC.

This clonotype came up many times. The chain has TRBV20-1 and TRBJ2-7, with TRBD2 as a possible D gene (5 bases). There are 12 residues in the CDR3. Germline assignment: CDR1 DFQATT and CDR2 SNEGSKA (reference sequence). V was cut by 3 bases and J by 5 bases, with 11 bases left in between. CDR3 protein: CSASLTRNEQYF. In DNA form, the CDR3 reads TGCAGTGCTAGCCTCACTAGAAACGAGCAGTACTTC.

Regarding this clonotype: The CDR3 carries no conserved terminal phenylalanine or tryptophan, so it likely arises from a read error. The rearrangement links TRBV7-8 to TRBJ2-1; 14 bases match TRBD2. The CDR3 totals 18 residues. The V gene end was trimmed by 2 bases and the J gene end by 8 bases; junction bases not matched to a gene: 11. In germline, CDR1 is SGHVS, CDR2 FQNEAQ. The DNA for the CDR3 is TGTGCCAGCAGCTTAAGACTAGCGGGAGGGACAGTGTCTGATGAGCAGTTCTTA. This sequence encodes CASSLRLAGGTVSDEQFL.

This clonotype was found many times. This rearrangement joins TRBV15 to TRBJ1-5; D gene uncertain. The V end was cut by 0 bases, the J end by 6 bases, with 6 bases between. The CDR3 length is 13 residues. Germline CDR1 is LNHNV and CDR2 is YYDKDF (reference sequence). The CDR3 sequence: CATSRDPSQPQHF. The CDR3 DNA sequence: TGTGCCACCAGCAGAGACCCGAGTCAGCCCCAGCATTTT.